These 8 T cell receptor beta chains originate from one sample sequenced in a study of blood T cell repertoires in COVID-19. Only in-frame clones appear in the TCRdb table, and some are missing; sequencing was by immunoSEQ multiplex PCR. The sample yields fewer than 95,000 clones, roughly nine tenths seen once. The specimen sequenced was peripheral blood. These receptors all stem from a man in his fifties with acute or convalescent COVID-19.

This chain connects TRBV19 to TRBJ2-1; 7 nucleotides match TRBD1. This CDR3 contains 14 residues. Germline V gives CDR1 LNHDA, CDR2 SQIVND (reference sequence). Germline trimming cut 3 bases from V and 4 bases from J; bases unmatched to any gene: 3. CDR3: CASSIGQDYNEQFF. The CDR3 DNA is TGTGCCAGTAGTATCGGACAGGATTACAATGAGCAGTTCTTC.

The chain recombines TRBV6-1 with TRBJ1-5, with D tentatively TRBD1 (5 bases). V was pared by 8 bases and J by 5 bases, with 16 bases between. CDR3 length: 14 residues. CDR1 and CDR2 from the germline V gene are MNHNS and SASEGT. CDR3 region: CASQTGGTYQPQHF. The DNA of the CDR3 is TGTGCCAGCCAAACTGGAGGGACCTATCAGCCCCAGCATTTT.

V and J are TRBV5-1 and TRBJ1-2; possible D gene TRBD1, 5 bases. The CDR3 sequence is 14 residues long. The germline V gene has CDR1 SGHRS and CDR2 YFSETQ. V lost 5 bases to trimming and J lost 6 bases, with 17 bases between them. CDR3 residues: CASSGGSPMDGYTF. The CDR3 coding sequence is TGCGCCAGCAGTGGGGGGAGTCCTATGGATGGCTACACCTTC.

The chain combines TRBV9 with TRBJ2-2, with 7 bases lining up with TRBD2. V lost 1 base and J lost 7; bases outside the gene matches: 4. CDR1 is SGDLS and CDR2 is YYNGEE in the germline V gene. This CDR3 has 14 amino acids. For the CDR3, the DNA is TGTGCCAGCAGCGTATCCAGCGGGGTCGGGGAGCTGTTTTTT. Protein product: CASSVSSGVGELFF.

The CDR3 region has the DNA TGTGCCAGCAGCGGAGGGGGGGGAACCCCTAGCACAGATACGCAGTATTTT. Translated: CASSGGGGTPSTDTQYF. This chain links TRBV7-9 with TRBJ2-3; TRBD2 is a possible D gene (7 bases). This CDR3 is built from 17 residues. V was pared by 5 bases and J by 0 bases, with 18 bases between. The germline gives CDR1 SEHNR, CDR2 FQNEAQ (reference sequence).

The rearrangement uses TRBV7-9 and TRBJ1-1; weak D call: TRBD1 (6 bases). The CDR3 sequence is 12 residues long. V was clipped by 5 bases and J by 11 bases, with 15 bases between them. Germline loops: CDR1 SEHNR, CDR2 FQNEAQ (reference sequence). CDR3 sequence (DNA): TGTGCCAGCAGCCCACGAGGGGGTACGGCTTTCTTT. Its translation: CASSPRGGTAFF.

The rearrangement joins TRBV5-4 to TRBJ2-4; TRBD2 might be the D (7 bases). The V and J ends lost 1 base and 3 bases respectively, with 11 bases between them. The germline CDR1 and CDR2 sequences are SGHNT and YYREEE (reference sequence). This CDR3 has 15 residues. CDR3 residues: CASSLRGGDKNIQYF. In nucleotides, the CDR3 is TGTGCCAGCAGCTTGAGGGGGGGCGACAAAAACATTCAGTACTTC.

The chain couples TRBV6-5 to TRBJ2-6; possibly TRBD2 for D (6 bases). Germline assignment: CDR1 MNHEY and CDR2 SVGAGI. V gave up 7 bases and J gave up 0 bases, with 10 bases separating them. The CDR3 has 15 amino acids. The CDR3 spells CASTAGTSGANVLTF. As DNA, the CDR3 is TGTGCCAGCACCGCGGGGACCTCTGGGGCCAACGTCCTGACTTTC.